What follows are 16 T cell receptor beta chains derived from one specimen sequenced in a study of shared clonotypes between healthy human individuals. Assay used: immunoSEQ multiplex PCR; TCRdb lists only in-frame clones, some missing. The sample holds roughly 500,000 clones, around 96% seen once. The sample taken for sequencing was naive CD4+ T cells sorted from blood. The subset here: CD45RA+ positively selected. All receptors derive from a woman aged 25 to 45 in good health.

The chain has TRBV7-3 and TRBJ2-3; a weak D match, TRBD2 (5 bases). The length of the CDR3 is 13 residues. The V gene lost 6 bases and the J gene lost 7 bases, with 14 bases spanning the gap. CDR1 is SGHTA, CDR2 FQGTGA, per germline. For the CDR3, the DNA is TGTGCCAGCAGTCCCCCCCCGGGGAATACGCAGTATTTT. This codes for CASSPPPGNTQYF.

This rearrangement joins TRBV7-2 to TRBJ1-5, with a possible D match to TRBD1 (6 bases). Trimming removed 5 bases at V and 2 bases at J, with 13 bases between. In germline, CDR1 is SGHTA, CDR2 FQGNSA. The CDR3 runs 15 residues. The DNA for the CDR3 is TGTGCCAGCAGCGGAGGACAGTCTGGCAATCAGCCCCAGCATTTT. The encoded protein is CASSGGQSGNQPQHF. The full variable domain, completed using reference TRBV7-2 and TRBJ1-5, is GAGVSQSPSNKVTEKGKDVELRCDPISGHTALYWYRQSLGQGLEFLIYFQGNSAPDKSGLPSDRFSAERTGGSVSTLTIQRTQQEDSAVYLCASSGGQSGNQPQHFGDGTRLSIL.

In this sample, this clone turned up once. The chain links TRBV6-1 to TRBJ2-3; 7 nucleotides match TRBD1. Germline assignment: CDR1 MNHNS and CDR2 SASEGT. The CDR3 has 15 amino acids. The junction had 9 bases not matched to a gene; V was cut back by 7 bases and J by 2 bases. CDR3 nucleotides: TGTGCCAGCACCCAAAACAGGGGATTCACAGATACGCAGTATTTT. As protein: CASTQNRGFTDTQYF.

The chain carries TRBV28 and TRBJ1-3, with no clear D. Germline values: CDR1 MDHEN, CDR2 SYDVKM. This CDR3 is built from 13 residues. Trimming removed 10 bases from V and 3 bases from J, with 13 bases in between. The CDR3 loop reads CATRTAVGNTIYF. Here the CDR3 DNA reads TGTGCCACTCGGACGGCTGTTGGAAACACCATATATTTT.

This chain joins TRBV5-6 and TRBJ1-6; 9 bases align to TRBD1. Germline values: CDR1 SGHDT, CDR2 YYEEEE. The CDR3 extends over 15 amino acids. Losses at the gene ends were 1 base for V and 10 bases for J; bases not matched to a gene: 6. CDR3 protein: CASSLWTGVRSPLHF. The CDR3 region has the DNA TGTGCCAGCAGCTTGTGGACAGGGGTTAGGTCACCCCTCCACTTT.

For the CDR3, the DNA is TGTGCCACCAGCAGAGGGGGGTCTGGTCACAATGAGCAGTTCTTC. Translating it yields CATSRGGSGHNEQFF. This chain connects TRBV15 to TRBJ2-1; D could derive from TRBD1 or TRBD2 (5 bases each). Deletions cut 1 base from V and 5 bases from J, with 12 bases between. The CDR3 runs 15 residues. CDR1 is LNHNV and CDR2 is YYDKDF in the germline V gene (reference sequence).

This sequence joins TRBV6-5 and TRBJ2-2; TRBD2 agrees at 7 bases. Germline values: CDR1 MNHEY, CDR2 SVGAGI. This CDR3 spans 15 amino acids. V gave up 5 bases and J gave up 1 base; unmatched junction bases: 4. This chain's CDR3 is CASSPGLLNTGELFF. CDR3 DNA sequence: TGTGCCAGCAGTCCGGGACTACTGAACACCGGGGAGCTGTTTTTT.

The chain employs TRBV2 and TRBJ1-1; maybe TRBD1 (5 bases). The germline CDR1 and CDR2 sequences are SNHLY and FYNNEI. Deletions cut 6 bases from V and 11 bases from J, with 25 bases between. The CDR3 runs to 15 residues. This CDR3 reads CASRAEWGTPQVAFF. In DNA form, the CDR3 reads TGTGCCAGCAGGGCCGAATGGGGGACCCCCCAAGTGGCTTTCTTT.

The chain combines TRBV28 with TRBJ2-1; D may correspond to TRBD1 or TRBD2 (6 bases each). This CDR3 comprises 14 residues. V lost 3 bases and J lost 5, with 11 bases in between. The germline gives CDR1 MDHEN, CDR2 SYDVKM. This chain's CDR3 is CASSFGGLDNEQFF. Written as DNA, the CDR3 is TGTGCCAGCAGTTTTGGGGGGCTTGACAATGAGCAGTTCTTC.

The V gene is TRBV19, the J gene TRBJ1-5; no reliable D call. V was pared by 3 bases and J by 2 bases, with 8 bases between. Germline values: CDR1 LNHDA, CDR2 SQIVND (reference sequence). This CDR3 is 14 amino acids long. The CDR3 region is CASSIPEGNQPQHF. The CDR3 nucleotides read TGTGCCAGTAGTATTCCCGAGGGCAATCAGCCCCAGCATTTT.

V and J are TRBV5-4 and TRBJ2-3; tentatively, D is TRBD2 (6 bases). The length of the CDR3 is 15 residues. V lost 5 bases and J 2 bases, leaving 15 bases between the germline ends. In germline, CDR1 is SGHNT, CDR2 YYREEE (reference sequence). CDR3 DNA: TGTGCCAGCAGGTCTCCGGGACTCACCACAGATACGCAGTATTTT. This gives the protein CASRSPGLTTDTQYF.

This chain links TRBV5-4 with TRBJ1-3, with 10 nucleotides matching TRBD1. The CDR3 contains 15 residues. Germline-derived CDR1 and CDR2 are SGHNT and YYREEE (reference sequence). The junction had 4 bases not matched to a gene; V was cut back by 0 bases and J by 7 bases. CDR3 sequence reads: CASSLEDRGKNTIYF. CDR3 in DNA: TGTGCCAGCAGCTTGGAGGACAGGGGGAAGAACACCATATATTTT.

The chain recombines TRBV5-4 with TRBJ2-2; tentatively, D is TRBD1 or TRBD2 (5 bases each). Trimming removed 4 bases at V and 1 base at J, with 14 bases between. In germline, CDR1 is SGHNT, CDR2 YYREEE (reference sequence). This CDR3 is built from 16 residues. CDR3: CASSPSGGMNTGELFF. The CDR3 region has the DNA TGTGCCAGCAGCCCGAGTGGGGGAATGAACACCGGGGAGCTGTTTTTT.

The V call is TRBV28, the J call TRBJ2-7; 7 bases fit TRBD1. CDR1 and CDR2 (germline): MDHEN, SYDVKM. With V trimmed by 5 bases and J by 1 base, 2 bases remained unmatched. The CDR3 totals 13 residues. CDR3 sequence reads: CASSQDRSYEQYF. CDR3 nucleotides: TGTGCCAGCAGTCAGGACAGGTCCTACGAGCAGTACTTC.

The rearrangement uses TRBV11-2 and TRBJ2-3; D gene unclear. The CDR3 covers 15 residues. Between the trimmed V and J ends, which lost 5 bases and 0 bases, there was a span of 12 bases. Germline values: CDR1 SGHAT, CDR2 FQNNGV. The CDR3, as DNA: TGTGCCAGCAGCCGTATGGGCCTGAGCACAGATACGCAGTATTTT. It specifies CASSRMGLSTDTQYF.

This clone appeared once. This rearrangement joins TRBV6-5 to TRBJ1-5; 8 nucleotides line up with TRBD1. Germline CDR1 MNHEY, CDR2 SVGAGI. Trimming removed 6 bases from V and 1 base from J; junction bases left unmatched: 5. This CDR3 has 15 amino acids. CDR3 loop: CASRIDRGSNQPQHF. The DNA of the CDR3 is TGTGCCAGCAGAATCGACAGGGGAAGCAATCAGCCCCAGCATTTT.